Reported below is one T cell receptor (beta chain). The CDR3 extends over 17 amino acids. Germline-derived CDR1 and CDR2 are SEHNR and FQNEAQ (reference sequence). J gave up 5 bases and V 4 bases, and 13 bases lay outside the gene matches. The data belong to a study of blood T cell repertoires in COVID-19. Measured with immunoSEQ multiplex PCR; TCRdb has only the in-frame clones, and not every one. The data show under 150,000 clones, around 84% seen once. This sequence originates from a man aged 35 to 55 with acute COVID-19. The sequencing sample was made of PBMCs or T cells enriched from blood (not recorded which). The V gene is TRBV7-9, the J gene TRBJ1-1; TRBD1 matches at 10 bases. The CDR3: CASSSVPFDRGRTEAFF. The CDR3 DNA reads as TGTGCCAGCAGCTCTGTTCCCTTCGACAGGGGGCGGACTGAAGCTTTCTTT.